The present entry profiles one T cell receptor beta chain with its context. Its antigen is undetermined. A much more abundant neighbour one base away suggests this may be a read error. The sample originates from a study of T cells in Graves' hyperthyroidism and ophthalmopathy. Study findings and constraints: Peripheral blood also featured most of the thyroid clonotypes expanded above 0.001.

The study based diagnoses on clinical symptoms, serum thyroxine and TRAb, thyroid ultrasound and orbital computed tomography. Deletions cut 10 bases from V and 10 bases from J, with 23 bases between. In germline, CDR1 is SNHLY, CDR2 FYNNEI. This CDR3 has 14 amino acids. Regions amplified from RNA transcripts were the TCR beta CDR3 regions. HTBI primers drove first-round RT-PCR of the TCR CDR3. TCRdb itself ran the multiplex PCR reads through MiXCR, one entry per CDR3 protein. The sample consists of about 480,000 distinct CDR3 sequences, 14% of them appearing once. This clonotype was obtained from a woman younger than 35 with Graves' hyperthyroidism. The genes are TRBV2 and TRBJ2-1; possible D gene TRBD1, 6 bases. Sequenced material: blood. CDR3 nucleotides: TGTGCCATCACTACGACAGGAGCGGTCTACGAGCAGTTCTTC. Translation gives CAITTTGAVYEQFF.